The 22 T cell receptor beta chains listed next were all sequenced from one sample in a study of blood T cell repertoires in COVID-19. Libraries were prepared by immunoSEQ multiplex PCR; TCRdb keeps only in-frame clonotypes and omits some of them. The table has around 70,000 clones, about 90% seen once. The sequenced sample was peripheral blood. The receptor set was obtained from an elderly woman with active or convalescent COVID-19.

The chain combines TRBV7-9 with TRBJ2-1, with 11 bases fitting TRBD2. V trimming: 3 bases; J trimming: 8 bases; junction bases outside the gene matches: 3. Germline values: CDR1 SEHNR, CDR2 FQNEAQ (reference sequence). The CDR3 has 14 amino acids. The CDR3 DNA reads as TGTGCCAGCAGCTTTACTAGCGGGAGCCATGAGCAGTTCTTC. Amino acid sequence: CASSFTSGSHEQFF. Complete variable domain (other parts from reference TRBV7-9 and TRBJ2-1): DTGVSQNPRHKITKRGQNVTFRCDPISEHNRLYWYRQTLGQGPEFLTYFQNEAQLEKSRLLSDRFSAERPKGSFSTLEIQRTEQGDSAMYLCASSFTSGSHEQFFGPGTRLTVL.

The V and J genes are TRBV7-2 and TRBJ2-1; D call uncertain. Trimming cost V 1 base and J 7 bases, with 14 bases left between them. Germline assignment: CDR1 SGHTA and CDR2 FQGNSA. There are 15 residues in the CDR3. The CDR3 region has the DNA TGTGCCAGCAGCTTAGTCTGGGCACCCGAGAATGAGCAGTTCTTC. Protein product: CASSLVWAPENEQFF. The whole variable domain, remainder taken from reference TRBV7-2 and TRBJ2-1, is GAGVSQSPSNKVTEKGKDVELRCDPISGHTALYWYRQSLGQGLEFLIYFQGNSAPDKSGLPSDRFSAERTGGSVSTLTIQRTQQEDSAVYLCASSLVWAPENEQFFGPGTRLTVL.

This clone was seen a few times. J is TRBJ1-5 and V is TRBV10-1; possible D gene TRBD1, 5 bases. Trimming removed 2 bases from V and 5 bases from J, with 10 bases in between. Germline CDR1 reads WNHNN; CDR2 reads SYGVQD (reference sequence). There are 14 residues in the CDR3. CDR3 residues: CASSETGRDQPQHF. The CDR3, as DNA: TGCGCCAGCAGTGAGACAGGTCGAGATCAGCCCCAGCATTTT.

Only a few counts were recorded for this clone. The chain couples TRBV10-3 to TRBJ2-7; D is unresolved. Trimming shortened V by 3 bases and J by 0 bases, and 15 bases separated the two germline ends. Germline lookup yields CDR1 ENHRY and CDR2 SYGVKD. The CDR3 is made up of 16 amino acids. DNA of the CDR3: TGTGCCATCAGTGAAAGGAAGCAGCGCGACTCCTACGAGCAGTACTTC. It encodes CAISERKQRDSYEQYF.

The chain is built from TRBV6-2 or TRBV6-3 and TRBJ1-5; TRBD1 is a possible D gene (5 bases). Trimming removed 4 bases at V and 7 bases at J, with 11 bases between. CDR1 and CDR2 (germline): MNHEY, SVGEGT. The CDR3 has 13 amino acids. This chain's CDR3 is CASSLGGGQPQHF. DNA for the CDR3: TGTGCCAGCAGTTTGGGGGGAGGCCAGCCCCAGCATTTT.

The table lists this clone with a few counts. The chain employs TRBV5-4 and TRBJ2-5; weak D call: TRBD1 (5 bases). V was trimmed by 4 bases and J by 1 base, leaving 11 bases between them. This CDR3 spans 14 amino acids. Per the germline V gene, CDR1 is SGHNT and CDR2 is YYREEE (reference sequence). CDR3 residues: CASSLPTVQETQYF. Written as DNA, the CDR3 is TGTGCCAGCAGCCTACCGACAGTCCAAGAGACCCAGTACTTC.

The J gene is TRBJ1-5, the V gene TRBV12-5; D uncertain. Trimming took 0 bases from V and 0 from J, leaving 12 bases between them. This CDR3 spans 17 amino acids. CDR1 is LGHNT and CDR2 is FRNRAP in the germline V gene. DNA for the CDR3: TGTGCTAGTGGTTTGGTACTGAGCCGGGATAGCAATCAGCCCCAGCATTTT. Residues: CASGLVLSRDSNQPQHF.

The chain employs TRBV4-1 and TRBJ2-2, with no clear D. V lost 4 bases, J lost 0 bases, and 18 bases lay in between. The CDR3 contains 18 residues. Germline V gene sequence: CDR1 MGHRA, CDR2 YSYEKL. CDR3: CASSLSMSWASNTGELFF. CDR3 nucleotides: TGCGCCAGCAGCCTTTCGATGTCCTGGGCTTCGAACACCGGGGAGCTGTTTTTT.

V is TRBV5-1 and J is TRBJ1-5; 7 bases agree with TRBD1. Per germline, CDR1 SGHRS and CDR2 YFSETQ. The junction had 4 bases not matched to a gene; V was cut back by 2 bases and J by 2 bases. The CDR3 loop spans 15 amino acids. CDR3 nucleotides: TGCGCCAGCAGCTTTACAGGGGAAGGCAATCAGCCCCAGCATTTT. Translated: CASSFTGEGNQPQHF.

The chain is built from TRBV6-5 and TRBJ2-7; 12 nucleotides line up with TRBD2. CDR3 length: 14 residues. In germline, CDR1 is MNHEY, CDR2 SVGAGI. The junction had 2 bases not matched to a gene; V was cut back by 6 bases and J by 2 bases. CDR3 sequence reads: CASRTSGSPYEQYF. CDR3 nucleotides: TGTGCCAGCAGGACTAGCGGGAGCCCCTACGAGCAGTACTTC.

This chain links TRBV2 with TRBJ1-1; 12 positions agree with TRBD1. V lost 8 bases and J lost 0; bases outside the gene matches: 7. CDR1 and CDR2 (germline): SNHLY, FYNNEI. The CDR3 sequence is 16 residues long. The CDR3 DNA reads TGTGCCAGCTTCCGGGACAGGGGGCTTATGAACACTGAAGCTTTCTTT. Translating gives CASFRDRGLMNTEAFF.

The CDR3 coding sequence is TGTGCCAGCAGTTCTGGACAGGGTGTCACTGGAAACACCATATATTTT. Its protein product is CASSSGQGVTGNTIYF. The V and J genes are TRBV6-5 and TRBJ1-3; 8 nucleotides agree with TRBD1. This CDR3 has 16 residues. In germline, CDR1 is MNHEY, CDR2 SVGAGI. Trimming took 4 bases from V and 2 from J; bases not matched to a gene: 7.

In its sample, this clone was seen a few times. The rearrangement joins TRBV7-2 to TRBJ1-1, with 8 bases lining up with TRBD1. The germline V gene encodes CDR1 SGHTA and CDR2 FQGNSA. CDR3 length: 19 residues. V was clipped by 2 bases and J by 6 bases; unmatched bases: 20. CDR3: CASSLRLGTGGRGSAEAFF. The DNA of the CDR3 is TGTGCCAGCAGCTTAAGATTAGGGACAGGAGGAAGGGGAAGCGCTGAAGCTTTCTTT. The variable domain in full, with the rest retrieved from reference TRBV7-2 and TRBJ1-1, is GAGVSQSPSNKVTEKGKDVELRCDPISGHTALYWYRQSLGQGLEFLIYFQGNSAPDKSGLPSDRFSAERTGGSVSTLTIQRTQQEDSAVYLCASSLRLGTGGRGSAEAFFGQGTRLTVV.

The chain is built from TRBV7-3 and TRBJ2-5; the match to TRBD2 covers 7 bases. After removal of 5 bases from V and 4 bases from J, the junction contained 7 bases not matched to a gene. The CDR3 runs to 14 residues. The germline V gene encodes CDR1 SGHTA and CDR2 FQGTGA. The CDR3 region is CASSPRTRRETQYF. Here the CDR3 DNA reads TGTGCCAGCAGCCCCCGGACTAGGCGAGAGACCCAGTACTTC.

As concerns this clone: The germline gene is not matched at one end of the junction; a read error may be the cause. This chain connects TRBV5-6 to TRBJ2-7; D unclear. Per the germline V gene, CDR1 is SGHDT and CDR2 is YYEEEE. The length of the CDR3 is 14 residues. CDR3 sequence (DNA): TGCCCGCTTGACCGGCAGGCAAGCTCCTACGAGCAGTACTTC. It codes for CPLDRQASSYEQYF.

This sequence joins TRBV5-1 and TRBJ1-5; 10 bases line up with TRBD1. The trim removed 4 bases at V and 5 bases at J, leaving 3 bases unmatched. Germline V gene lookup returns CDR1 SGHRS and CDR2 YFSETQ. The CDR3 spans 14 residues. The CDR3 loop reads CASSPTGGDQPQHF. CDR3 in DNA: TGCGCCAGCAGCCCGACAGGGGGCGATCAGCCCCAGCATTTT.

The chain has TRBV19 and TRBJ1-3; 7 nucleotides agree with TRBD1. CDR1 and CDR2 from the germline V gene are LNHDA and SQIVND (reference sequence). Trimming at V came to 9 bases and at J to 0 bases, leaving 8 bases not matched to a gene. The CDR3 loop spans 15 amino acids. This chain's CDR3 is CARSRGQLSGNTIYF. The CDR3 DNA reads TGTGCCAGATCGAGGGGACAGCTCTCTGGAAACACCATATATTTT.

This chain uses TRBV10-2 with TRBJ1-6; no clear D. The CDR3 extends over 15 amino acids. The germline V gene has CDR1 WSHSY and CDR2 SAAADI. The V end lost 6 bases, the J end lost 7 bases, and 16 bases lay between the germline ends. CDR3: CASRGKEVQNSPLHF. The CDR3 DNA reads TGCGCCAGCAGGGGAAAGGAGGTACAGAATTCACCCCTCCACTTT.

The chain combines TRBV24-1 with TRBJ2-1; 7 nucleotides align to TRBD1. With V trimmed by 4 bases and J by 1 base, 9 bases remained unmatched. The CDR3 spans 17 residues. Germline values: CDR1 KGHDR, CDR2 SFDVKD. CDR3 protein: CATSDPFTGVSYNEQFF. As DNA, the CDR3 is TGTGCCACCAGTGACCCCTTTACAGGGGTATCCTACAATGAGCAGTTCTTC.

The chain has TRBV2 and TRBJ1-6; 10 bases align to TRBD1. The V gene end was trimmed by 2 bases and the J gene end by 6 bases; junction bases not matched to a gene: 4. This CDR3 has 16 amino acids. Germline-derived CDR1 and CDR2 are SNHLY and FYNNEI. The CDR3 loop reads CASSETWTGGNSPLHF. The DNA for the CDR3 is TGTGCCAGCAGTGAAACTTGGACAGGGGGTAATTCACCCCTCCACTTT.

The chain uses TRBV2 and TRBJ2-3, with 10 nucleotides matching TRBD2. J was trimmed by 0 bases and V by 8 bases; bases with no gene match: 5. CDR3 length: 15 residues. Germline CDR1 and CDR2: SNHLY and FYNNEI. CDR3 region: CASRTSGASTDTQYF. The CDR3 region has the DNA TGTGCCAGCCGGACTAGCGGAGCTAGCACAGATACGCAGTATTTT.

The rearrangement links TRBV7-9 to TRBJ2-3, with no clear D. The CDR3 runs to 12 residues. Germline assignment: CDR1 SEHNR and CDR2 FQNEAQ (reference sequence). V was cut by 2 bases and J by 10 bases, with 10 bases left in between. CDR3 region: CASSLLGGAQYF. In DNA, the CDR3 is TGTGCCAGCAGCTTATTAGGTGGAGCGCAGTATTTT.